The 20 T cell receptor beta chains presented below share a single source sample, sequenced in a study of blood T cell repertoires in COVID-19 (dated by TCRdb to the early 2020s). Library preparation was by the immunoSEQ multiplex PCR assay. TCRdb took this table from immuneACCESS and kept in-frame rearrangements with V and J called. Such tables lack part of the clones; where checked against another copy, unresolved V genes explain under half of the gap, and the rest is unexplained. This sample comprises 250,000 or so clones, around 89% of them detected only once. The ten largest clones represent around 2.5% of the sample. Sequencing used PBMCs or T cells enriched from blood (not recorded which). The receptors originated from a woman in her forties with acute COVID-19.

The rearrangement links TRBV6-4 to TRBJ1-5, with TRBD1 as a possible D gene (5 bases). CDR3 length: 17 residues. Trimming removed 3 bases from V and 5 bases from J, with 20 bases in between. CDR1 and CDR2 (germline): MRHNA, SNTAGT. DNA for the CDR3: TGTGCCAGCAGTGATGGGCAGGGTCGGGTTCGCGATCAGCCCCAGCATTTT. This codes for CASSDGQGRVRDQPQHF.

V and J are TRBV7-9 and TRBJ1-4, with D maybe TRBD1 (6 bases). Per the germline V gene, CDR1 is SEHNR and CDR2 is FQNEAQ (reference sequence). V was shortened by 3 bases and J by 8 bases, with 10 bases between the two germline ends. The CDR3 has 13 amino acids. Written as DNA, the CDR3 is TGTGCCAGCAGCTTGGGGGCGCTCGAAAAACTGTTTTTT. It yields the protein CASSLGALEKLFF.

The chain employs TRBV11-3 and TRBJ2-1; 10 bases agree with TRBD2. Per germline, CDR1 SGHNT and CDR2 YENEEA. J gave up 6 bases and V 3 bases, and 2 bases lay outside the gene matches. The CDR3 is 14 residues long. CDR3 amino acids: CASSFLAGVNEQFF. The CDR3 DNA sequence: TGTGCCAGCAGCTTCCTAGCGGGAGTCAATGAGCAGTTCTTC.

The chain links TRBV13 to TRBJ2-3; 12 bases match TRBD2. V was clipped by 6 bases and J by 4 bases; unmatched bases: 8. The CDR3 runs to 16 residues. Germline V gene data show CDR1 as PRHDT and CDR2 as FYEKMQ (reference sequence). Here the CDR3 reads CASRRLAGVGADTQYF. DNA of the CDR3: TGTGCCAGCAGAAGACTAGCGGGGGTGGGGGCAGATACGCAGTATTTT.

The chain recombines TRBV27 with TRBJ2-1; D is ambiguous. The CDR3 extends over 16 amino acids. CDR1 MNHEY and CDR2 SMNVEV come from the germline V gene (reference sequence). The V end lost 5 bases, the J end lost 2 bases, and 16 bases lay between the germline ends. The CDR3 DNA sequence: TGTGCCAGCAGTGCCTATGCGCGCATCACCTACAATGAGCAGTTCTTC. As protein: CASSAYARITYNEQFF.

The chain joins TRBV7-2 to TRBJ2-2; unclear D gene. Germline loops: CDR1 SGHTA, CDR2 FQGNSA. This CDR3 region has 13 residues. The V and J ends lost 0 bases and 7 bases respectively, with 6 bases between them. The CDR3 sequence: CASSLARGGELFF. CDR3 nucleotides: TGTGCCAGCAGCTTAGCGCGCGGCGGGGAGCTGTTTTTT.

J is TRBJ2-7 and V is TRBV11-2; D is possibly TRBD1 (5 bases). V was pared by 4 bases and J by 6 bases, with 16 bases between. Germline V gene sequence: CDR1 SGHAT, CDR2 FQNNGV. The CDR3 runs 14 residues. CDR3 DNA: TGTGCCAGCAGCTCGGGCGTCAGGGCTGCCGAGCAGTACGTC. Protein sequence: CASSSGVRAAEQYV.

J is TRBJ1-1 and V is TRBV5-4; TRBD1 is a possible D gene (6 bases). The V gene lost 2 bases and the J gene lost 4 bases, with 9 bases spanning the gap. The V gene's germline CDR1 is SGHNT and CDR2 YYREEE (reference sequence). This CDR3 region has 13 residues. The CDR3 reads CASSFAGATEAFF. As DNA, the CDR3 is TGTGCCAGCAGCTTTGCGGGGGCCACTGAAGCTTTCTTT.

This sequence joins TRBV11-2 and TRBJ1-5; 7 positions agree with TRBD1. This CDR3 spans 15 amino acids. Germline lookup yields CDR1 SGHAT and CDR2 FQNNGV. The J segment lost 4 bases and the V segment lost 4 bases, leaving 7 bases of the junction unmatched. Here the CDR3 reads CASSYRGQQNQPQHF. For the CDR3, the DNA is TGTGCCAGCAGCTATAGGGGACAGCAAAATCAGCCCCAGCATTTT.

This clone was observed a handful of times. The chain has TRBV27 and TRBJ2-2, with 11 bases that match TRBD2. This CDR3 has 19 residues. V dropped 8 bases and J dropped 4; count of bases not matched to a gene: 18. Germline V gives CDR1 MNHEY, CDR2 SMNVEV (reference sequence). CDR3 region: CASAYGTSGFPRGTGELFF. For the CDR3, the DNA is TGTGCCAGCGCCTACGGGACTAGCGGATTCCCGCGGGGCACCGGGGAGCTGTTTTTT.

The chain joins TRBV21-1 to TRBJ2-5; TRBD1 is the table's D call and was not checked against the DNA. TRBV21-1 counts as a pseudogene. The CDR3 length is 15 residues. CDR3 loop: CASSKGIQGQETQYF. As DNA, the CDR3 is TGTGCCAGCAGCAAAGGAATACAGGGTCAAGAGACCCAGTACTTC.

This clone was recorded only once. The rearrangement joins TRBV27 to TRBJ2-2; 7 positions agree with TRBD2. Germline V lookup: CDR1 MNHEY, CDR2 SMNVEV (reference sequence). This CDR3 is 14 amino acids long. J was trimmed by 8 bases and V by 3 bases; bases with no gene match: 6. DNA for the CDR3: TGTGCCAGCAGTTTGGGCGGGAGAGGTGGGGAGCTGTTTTTT. This codes for CASSLGGRGGELFF.

V is TRBV7-2 and J is TRBJ2-7; D gene unclear. V lost 1 base and J lost 4, with 8 bases in between. Germline V lookup: CDR1 SGHTA, CDR2 FQGNSA. This CDR3 spans 13 amino acids. The CDR3 is CASSLGRYYEQYF. As DNA, the CDR3 is TGTGCCAGCAGCTTAGGCCGCTATTACGAGCAGTACTTC.

This chain uses TRBV7-2 with TRBJ2-4; 13 nucleotides align to TRBD2. CDR1 is SGHTA, CDR2 FQGNSA, per germline. V dropped 2 bases and J dropped 5; count of bases not matched to a gene: 12. CDR3 length: 19 residues. The CDR3 nucleotides read TGTGCCAGCAGCTTAACACTAGCGGGAGGGTGGGCAACCCAAAACATTCAGTACTTC. As protein: CASSLTLAGGWATQNIQYF.

In this sample, this clone turned up a few times. The gene calls are TRBV2 and TRBJ2-2; 8 bases are shared with TRBD2. This CDR3 is 16 amino acids long. Per the germline V gene, CDR1 is SNHLY and CDR2 is FYNNEI. V was pared by 7 bases and J by 2 bases, with 9 bases of the junction left unmatched. CDR3 DNA: TGTGCCAGCACCGGACTAGCAAGAAAAAACACCGGGGAGCTGTTTTTT. This sequence encodes CASTGLARKNTGELFF.

The J gene is TRBJ1-1, the V gene TRBV5-4; D is uncertain. This CDR3 has 14 residues. Trimming took off 0 bases at V and 8 bases at J, with 14 bases between the two ends. Germline V lookup: CDR1 SGHNT, CDR2 YYREEE (reference sequence). CDR3: CASSLDLLTAEAFF. Written as DNA, the CDR3 is TGTGCCAGCAGCTTGGATCTGCTAACTGCGGAAGCTTTCTTT.

The chain has TRBV24-1 and TRBJ1-6; TRBD1 aligns across 8 bases. Germline V gene data show CDR1 as KGHDR and CDR2 as SFDVKD. Trimming took 4 bases from V and 4 from J; bases not matched to a gene: 2. The CDR3 contains 15 residues. This CDR3 reads CATSDGQGYNSPLHF. CDR3 nucleotide sequence: TGTGCCACCAGTGACGGACAGGGTTATAATTCACCCCTCCACTTT.

This clone showed up just a few times. V and J are TRBV7-9 and TRBJ1-5; no definite D call. Germline-derived CDR1 and CDR2 are SEHNR and FQNEAQ (reference sequence). V was pared by 6 bases and J by 4 bases, with 13 bases between. This CDR3 contains 14 residues. The DNA for the CDR3 is TGTGCCAGCAGTCCGGTAGCGGGGAATCAGCCCCAGCATTTT. Its protein is CASSPVAGNQPQHF. Complete variable domain (other parts from reference TRBV7-9 and TRBJ1-5): DTGVSQNPRHKITKRGQNVTFRCDPISEHNRLYWYRQTLGQGPEFLTYFQNEAQLEKSRLLSDRFSAERPKGSFSTLEIQRTEQGDSAMYLCASSPVAGNQPQHFGDGTRLSIL.

V and J are TRBV11-2 and TRBJ1-2; possible D gene TRBD1, 6 bases. V lost 5 bases, J lost 3 bases, and 13 bases lay in between. The CDR3 extends over 14 amino acids. Looked up from germline, CDR1 is SGHAT and CDR2 is FQNNGV. CDR3 loop: CASSHTPGDYGYTF. CDR3 nucleotides: TGTGCCAGCAGCCACACCCCAGGGGACTATGGCTACACCTTC.

The V call is TRBV5-1, the J call TRBJ2-7; 9 positions match TRBD1. V lost 0 bases and J lost 2; bases outside the gene matches: 6. The CDR3 length is 16 residues. Germline-derived CDR1 and CDR2 are SGHRS and YFSETQ. The CDR3, as DNA: TGCGCCAGCAGCTTGGCCCCGGGACAGGGAGCCTACGAGCAGTACTTC. This translates into CASSLAPGQGAYEQYF.